This TCR beta chain was captured in a study of control samples from healthy donors and cancer patients. The V and J ends lost 6 bases and 5 bases respectively, with 12 bases between them. CDR1 is LGHNA and CDR2 is YNFKEQ in the germline V gene. The CDR3 is made up of 13 amino acids. Clones were read by immunoSEQ multiplex PCR, and TCRdb kept only the in-frame ones, dropping some. The data show approximately 160,000 clones, roughly 92% seen once. The rearrangement joins TRBV4-2 to TRBJ2-3, with a tentative D call TRBD2 (6 bases). The sequencing sample was made of blood. The origin of this receptor is a young woman in good health. CDR3 amino acids: CASRQLAGDTQYF. The DNA for the CDR3 is TGTGCCAGCAGGCAACTAGCAGGAGATACGCAGTATTTT.